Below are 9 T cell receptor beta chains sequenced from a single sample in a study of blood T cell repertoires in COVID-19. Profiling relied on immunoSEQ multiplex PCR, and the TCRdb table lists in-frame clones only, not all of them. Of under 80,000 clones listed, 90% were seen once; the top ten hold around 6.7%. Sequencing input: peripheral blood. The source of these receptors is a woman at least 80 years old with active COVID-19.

The DNA of the CDR3 is TGTGCCAGCACCAACAATCGGGGTTCTGAAGCTTTCTTT. Translated, it gives CASTNNRGSEAFF. The chain couples TRBV6-6 to TRBJ1-1; no definite D call. The CDR3 is 13 amino acids. V shed 7 bases and J shed 6 bases, with 15 bases lying between them. Germline V gene data show CDR1 as MNHNY and CDR2 as SVGAGI (reference sequence).

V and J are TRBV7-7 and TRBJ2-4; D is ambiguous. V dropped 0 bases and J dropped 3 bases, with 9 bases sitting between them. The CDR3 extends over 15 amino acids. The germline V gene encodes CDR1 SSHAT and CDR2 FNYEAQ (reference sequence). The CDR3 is CASSLALAVKNIQYF. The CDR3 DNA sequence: TGTGCCAGCAGCTTAGCGCTGGCAGTCAAAAACATTCAGTACTTC.

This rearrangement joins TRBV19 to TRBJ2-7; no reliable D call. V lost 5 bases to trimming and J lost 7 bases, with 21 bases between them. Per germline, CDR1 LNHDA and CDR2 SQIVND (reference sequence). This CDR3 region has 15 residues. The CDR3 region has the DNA TGTGCCAGTAGTTTAGGGTCCTCTACTACTTGGGAGCAGTACTTC. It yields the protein CASSLGSSTTWEQYF.

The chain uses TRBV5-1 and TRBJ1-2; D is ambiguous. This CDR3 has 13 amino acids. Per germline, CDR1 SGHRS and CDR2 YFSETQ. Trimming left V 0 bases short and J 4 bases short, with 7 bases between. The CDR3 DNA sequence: TGCGCCAGCAGCTTGGAAGGAGGCTATGGCTACACCTTC. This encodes CASSLEGGYGYTF.

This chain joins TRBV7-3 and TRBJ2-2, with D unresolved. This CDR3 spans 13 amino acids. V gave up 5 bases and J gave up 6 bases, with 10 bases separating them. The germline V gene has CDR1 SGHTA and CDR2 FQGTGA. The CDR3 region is CASSLSRSGELFF. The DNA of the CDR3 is TGTGCCAGCAGCCTGAGTCGCTCCGGGGAGCTGTTTTTT.

CDR3 bases: TGTGCCAGCAGCGTCCAGATCTCGCTAGCGGCATACAATGAGCAGTTCTTC. As protein: CASSVQISLAAYNEQFF. The chain is built from TRBV9 and TRBJ2-1; 7 bases align to TRBD2. V lost 2 bases and J lost 4; bases outside the gene matches: 12. This CDR3 comprises 17 residues. CDR1 and CDR2 (germline): SGDLS, YYNGEE.

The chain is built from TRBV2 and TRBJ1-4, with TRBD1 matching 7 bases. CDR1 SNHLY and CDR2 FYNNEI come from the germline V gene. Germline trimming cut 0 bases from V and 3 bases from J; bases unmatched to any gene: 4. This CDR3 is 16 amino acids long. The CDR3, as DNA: TGTGCCAGCAGTGAAGCGGGGCAGGGGGCTAATGAAAAACTGTTTTTT. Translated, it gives CASSEAGQGANEKLFF.

CDR3 sequence (DNA): TGTGCCAGCAGCTCGAACCGGGACTTCTACGAGCAGTACTTC. Residues: CASSSNRDFYEQYF. This chain joins TRBV5-6 and TRBJ2-7; D possibly corresponds to TRBD2 (6 bases). The CDR3 is 14 amino acids. Trimming shortened V by 3 bases and J by 3 bases, and 13 bases separated the two germline ends. CDR1 SGHDT and CDR2 YYEEEE come from the germline V gene.

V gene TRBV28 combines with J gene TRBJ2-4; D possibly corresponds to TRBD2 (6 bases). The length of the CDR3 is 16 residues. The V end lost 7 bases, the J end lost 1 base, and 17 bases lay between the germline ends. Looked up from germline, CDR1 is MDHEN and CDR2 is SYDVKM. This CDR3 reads CASTNVRGGAKNIQYF. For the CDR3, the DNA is TGTGCCAGCACCAATGTCCGTGGGGGGGCCAAAAACATTCAGTACTTC.